This T cell receptor (beta chain) is from a study of T cells in Graves' hyperthyroidism and ophthalmopathy. From 8.5 to 10 ml of fresh peripheral blood, PBMCs were isolated. Germline V gene sequence: CDR1 SGDLS, CDR2 YYNGEE. This CDR3 spans 14 amino acids. V was shortened by 2 bases and J by 0 bases, with 9 bases between the two germline ends. Authors of the study amplified TCR beta CDR3 regions from RNA transcripts. An initial round of RT-PCR targeting the TCR CDR3 relied on the HTBI primer set. TCRdb reprocessed the multiplex PCR reads with MiXCR, giving one entry per CDR3 protein. The data hold around 520,000 distinct CDR3 sequences, with 11% to 15% observed a single time. Study-level findings and limits: The model made its ophthalmopathy prediction, and onset followed a median approximately six months later. A 13 V-J model separated ophthalmopathy from stable hyperthyroidism.

This clonotype was picked up many times. Its target is not known. This chain uses TRBV9 with TRBJ2-7; D tentatively fits TRBD1 or TRBD2 (5 bases each). The receptor's source is a woman aged 40-49 years with Graves' hyperthyroidism. Sequencing was performed on blood. The CDR3 spells CASSVRDGSYEQYF. CDR3 in DNA: TGTGCCAGCAGCGTTAGGGACGGCTCCTACGAGCAGTACTTC.